The clone carrying this T cell receptor beta chain appeared a few times. Its antigen is still unknown. From the multiplex PCR reads, TCRdb called clonotypes with MiXCR, one entry per CDR3 protein. The sample lists 150,000 to 200,000 distinct CDR3 sequences; roughly 30% were seen once. The CDR3 covers 16 residues. Germline CDR1 is SGHNT and CDR2 is YYREEE (reference sequence). Trimming at V came to 6 bases and at J to 4 bases, leaving 12 bases not matched to a gene. These data come from a study of breast tumors, draining lymph nodes, adjacent tissues. Breast cancer patients provided tissue from their axillary draining lymph nodes. General study results and limits: Tumor TCR diversity was below lymph nodes but above nontumor tissue.

The sample consisted of axillary lymph node tissue. The rearrangement links TRBV5-4 to TRBJ2-3, with 9 bases that match TRBD1. The receptor was isolated from a female donor with breast cancer. Some clones in this sample may be carry-over from other donors' samples. The DNA of the CDR3 is TGTGCCAGCACCCCCGGGGGACAGGGATACTCAGATACGCAGTATTTT. It translates to CASTPGGQGYSDTQYF.